Shown below are 27 T cell receptor beta chains from a single sample sequenced in a study of response to subunit inactivated influenza vaccine. Each CDR3 protein gets one entry after TCRdb re-called the RT-PCR reads with MiXCR. The table shows about 620,000 distinct CDR3 sequences, with roughly 12% occurring only once. This specimen consisted of PBMCs from blood, obtained on the day of vaccination. All receptors derive from a man aged 50 or older who received an inactivated influenza vaccine.

This clonotype was counted only a few times. The chain carries TRBV24-1 and TRBJ2-7, with D hard to call. V lost 6 bases and J lost 2, with 10 bases in between. The CDR3 extends over 13 amino acids. Germline V CDR1 and CDR2: KGHDR, SFDVKD. CDR3 nucleotide sequence: TGTGCCACCAGTCCCGACGGAACCTACGAGCAGTACTTC. This translates into CATSPDGTYEQYF.

This clonotype has only a few counts. The chain has TRBV12-3 or TRBV12-4 and TRBJ2-5, with D perhaps matching TRBD2 (7 bases). The CDR3 totals 15 residues. Deletions cut 6 bases from V and 6 bases from J, with 20 bases between. The CDR3: CASRPSAGAFQTQYF. The CDR3 DNA is TGTGCCAGCAGACCGTCGGCGGGGGCCTTTCAGACCCAGTACTTC.

In this sample, this clonotype turned up many times. CDR3 region: CASSLSHTGELFF. The CDR3 DNA follows: TGTGCCAGCAGTTTAAGCCACACCGGGGAGCTGTTTTTT. The rearrangement links TRBV12-3 or TRBV12-4 to TRBJ2-2; the D is unclear. CDR3 length: 13 residues. Deletions cut 2 bases from V and 3 bases from J, with 4 bases between.

This clonotype was recorded at least ten times. This sequence joins TRBV6-2 or TRBV6-3 and TRBJ1-5; perhaps TRBD1 as D (5 bases). Germline-derived CDR1 and CDR2 are MNHEY and SVGEGT. V was clipped by 1 base and J by 0 bases, with 7 bases between them. CDR3 length: 15 amino acids. In DNA form, the CDR3 reads TGTGCCAGCAGTTACTGGGGGTATAGCAATCAGCCCCAGCATTTT. Translation gives CASSYWGYSNQPQHF.

Comment on this clonotype: An end of the junction does not agree with germline; a read error may underlie this. The chain links TRBV5-1 to TRBJ1-6; D is ambiguous. There are 16 residues in the CDR3. Per germline, CDR1 SGHRS and CDR2 YFSETQ. This CDR3 is CASSRRASKTNSPLRF. The DNA for the CDR3 is TGCGCCAGCAGCAGGAGGGCATCTAAAACGAATTCACCCCTCCGCTTT.

This clonotype has more than one count but fewer than ten. This sequence joins TRBV20-1 and TRBJ1-1; 10 positions agree with TRBD1. The CDR3 runs to 16 residues. Trimming took 6 bases from V and 6 from J; bases not matched to a gene: 16. The germline gives CDR1 DFQATT, CDR2 SNEGSKA (reference sequence). The CDR3 nucleotides are TGCAGTGCCCACGGGGTCGGGACAGGGGATATAGCTGAAGCTTTCTTT. Its translation: CSAHGVGTGDIAEAFF.

V and J are TRBV12-3 or TRBV12-4 and TRBJ1-5; TRBD1 matches 9 bases. J was trimmed by 1 base and V by 6 bases; bases with no gene match: 1. The CDR3 runs to 14 residues. The CDR3 coding sequence is TGTGCCAGCAGACAGGGGGCGAGCAATCAGCCCCAGCATTTT. Translated: CASRQGASNQPQHF.

In this sample, this clonotype turned up a few times. A much larger clone sits a single nucleotide away, making a read error possible. V usage is TRBV4-3 and J usage is TRBJ2-3, with 7 positions matching TRBD2. The CDR3 is 17 residues long. Trimming took 1 base from V and 0 from J; bases not matched to a gene: 7. Germline V gene data show CDR1 as LGHNA and CDR2 as YSLEER. The CDR3 sequence is CASSQVASGFSTDTQYF. As DNA, the CDR3 is TGCGCCAGCAGCCAAGTGGCTAGCGGTTTTAGCACAGATACGCAGTATTTT.

A remark on this clonotype: Because it lacks the conserved phenylalanine or tryptophan at the end, this CDR3 is likely a read error. The rearrangement joins TRBV9 to TRBJ1-6; tentative D call: TRBD1 (5 bases). The germline gives CDR1 SGDLS, CDR2 YYNGEE. CDR3 size: 14 residues. The germline V and J ends were trimmed by 4 bases and 10 bases, with 15 bases remaining between them. The CDR3 spells CASSQVWGKSPLHL. The CDR3 DNA follows: TGTGCCAGCAGCCAGGTCTGGGGGAAATCACCCCTCCACTTA.

V gene TRBV7-2 combines with J gene TRBJ2-7, with D unresolved. In germline, CDR1 is SGHTA, CDR2 FQGNSA. Trimming shortened V by 6 bases and J by 6 bases, and 15 bases separated the two germline ends. This CDR3 contains 13 residues. Here the CDR3 DNA reads TGTGCCAGCAGTCACCCCCCCCCGGGCGAGCAGTACTTC. Protein product: CASSHPPPGEQYF. Looking up the rest from reference TRBV7-2 and TRBJ2-7 gives the full variable domain: GAGVSQSPSNKVTEKGKDVELRCDPISGHTALYWYRQSLGQGLEFLIYFQGNSAPDKSGLPSDRFSAERTGGSVSTLTIQRTQQEDSAVYLCASSHPPPGEQYFGPGTRLTVT.

The chain joins TRBV27 to TRBJ1-1; D is undetermined. Germline V gene lookup returns CDR1 MNHEY and CDR2 SMNVEV (reference sequence). CDR3 length: 15 residues. Trimming pared 6 bases from V and 2 bases from J, leaving 16 bases between. In nucleotides, the CDR3 is TGTGCCAGCAGCGCAAGTTGGGCCGTAAACACTGAAGCTTTCTTT. Translation: CASSASWAVNTEAFF.

CDR3: CASRRGPQGEAKNIQYF. DNA for the CDR3: TGTGCCAGCAGAAGAGGGCCACAGGGGGAAGCCAAAAACATTCAGTACTTC. The chain is built from TRBV2 and TRBJ2-4; 8 nucleotides line up with TRBD1. The CDR3 contains 17 residues. The V gene's germline CDR1 is SNHLY and CDR2 FYNNEI. V shed 6 bases, J shed 0 bases, and the junction held 10 bases outside the gene matches.

The genes are TRBV2 and TRBJ1-1; D uncertain. The CDR3 runs to 13 residues. V was clipped by 9 bases and J by 0 bases, with 11 bases between them. In germline, CDR1 is SNHLY, CDR2 FYNNEI. This CDR3 is CASTYKVNTEAFF. CDR3 nucleotide sequence: TGTGCCAGTACTTACAAGGTGAACACTGAAGCTTTCTTT.

CDR3 region: CASSIQGGGYNEQFF. DNA for the CDR3: TGTGCCAGTAGTATACAGGGAGGCGGATACAATGAGCAGTTCTTC. V usage is TRBV19 and J usage is TRBJ2-1; D may be TRBD2 (6 bases). The germline V gene encodes CDR1 LNHDA and CDR2 SQIVND (reference sequence). The CDR3 covers 15 residues. V was cut by 2 bases and J by 4 bases, with 12 bases left in between.

V and J are TRBV5-1 and TRBJ2-3, with 8 bases lining up with TRBD2. This CDR3 contains 14 residues. Losses at the gene ends were 7 bases for V and 4 bases for J; bases not matched to a gene: 8. In germline, CDR1 is SGHRS, CDR2 YFSETQ. CDR3 nucleotides: TGCGCCAGCGGTCGGGAGGGAGGCCCAGATACGCAGTATTTT. Translating it yields CASGREGGPDTQYF. The complete variable domain, with remaining parts taken from reference TRBV5-1 and TRBJ2-3, reads KAGVTQTPRYLIKTRGQQVTLSCSPISGHRSVSWYQQTPGQGLQFLFEYFSETQRNKGNFPGRFSGRQFSNSRSEMNVSTLELGDSALYLCASGREGGPDTQYFGPGTRLTVL.

This clonotype occurred many times. The chain joins TRBV9 to TRBJ2-1; 9 bases fit TRBD2. The J segment lost 0 bases and the V segment lost 6 bases, leaving 7 bases of the junction unmatched. The CDR3 has 16 amino acids. From germline, CDR1 is SGDLS and CDR2 YYNGEE. The CDR3 spells CASTGWRGGSYNEQFF. The CDR3 DNA is TGTGCCAGCACCGGGTGGCGGGGGGGCTCCTACAATGAGCAGTTCTTC.

This sequence joins TRBV20-1 and TRBJ2-7, with TRBD1 matching over 8 bases. Unmatched junction bases numbered 7, after V lost 6 bases and J lost 3 bases. In germline, CDR1 is DFQATT, CDR2 SNEGSKA (reference sequence). The CDR3 consists of 13 residues. The CDR3 protein is CSATRDRIYEQYF. DNA for the CDR3: TGCAGTGCGACCCGGGACAGGATCTACGAGCAGTACTTC.

This clonotype was seen more than once but under ten times. The rearrangement links TRBV5-1 to TRBJ2-1, with TRBD1 matching 9 bases. With V trimmed by 3 bases and J by 4 bases, 8 bases remained unmatched. CDR1 and CDR2 from the germline V gene are SGHRS and YFSETQ. This CDR3 has 16 residues. The CDR3 bases are TGCGCCAGCAGCTGGGGGGACAGGGATTTTTACAATGAGCAGTTCTTC. It is translated as CASSWGDRDFYNEQFF.

This clonotype has a handful of counts. The genes are TRBV25-1 and TRBJ2-3, with 9 bases matching TRBD2. The CDR3 length is 17 residues. The germline gives CDR1 MGHDK, CDR2 SYGVNS. The J segment lost 5 bases and the V segment lost 1 base, leaving 10 bases of the junction unmatched. CDR3 region: CASSEFGGRAFGDTQYF. The CDR3 DNA follows: TGTGCCAGCAGTGAATTCGGCGGGAGGGCCTTTGGAGATACGCAGTATTTT.

The chain is built from TRBV7-2 and TRBJ1-4; a possible D gene is TRBD1 (5 bases). The CDR3 contains 17 residues. In germline, CDR1 is SGHTA, CDR2 FQGNSA. V gave up 5 bases and J gave up 8 bases, with 24 bases separating them. The chain's CDR3 is CASSPPGRGGWGEKLFF. CDR3 in DNA: TGTGCCAGCAGCCCCCCGGGACGTGGGGGTTGGGGCGAAAAACTGTTTTTT.

The chain has TRBV19 and TRBJ2-7, with no clear D. The CDR3 sequence is 13 residues long. V shed 2 bases and J shed 0 bases, with 5 bases lying between them. Germline CDR1 and CDR2: LNHDA and SQIVND (reference sequence). This CDR3 reads CASSISNSYEQYF. DNA of the CDR3: TGTGCCAGTAGTATATCTAACTCCTACGAGCAGTACTTC.

The chain employs TRBV7-2 and TRBJ1-2; TRBD1 matches 8 bases. V gave up 6 bases and J gave up 7 bases; unmatched junction bases: 7. This CDR3 region has 13 residues. Germline V gives CDR1 SGHTA, CDR2 FQGNSA. Here the CDR3 DNA reads TGTGCCAGCAGGGAAGGGACAGGTGGTGGCTACACCTTC. Its protein product is CASREGTGGGYTF.

In its sample, this clonotype was seen a few times. The chain couples TRBV5-1 to TRBJ2-2; possible D gene TRBD1, 6 bases. The germline CDR1 and CDR2 sequences are SGHRS and YFSETQ. CDR3 size: 16 residues. Trimming took 1 base from V and 3 from J, leaving 13 bases between them. The DNA for the CDR3 is TGCGCCAGCAGCTTGTCTTCAGGGGCGTACACCGGGGAGCTGTTTTTT. Protein sequence: CASSLSSGAYTGELFF.

This clonotype was seen only a few times. The CDR3 nucleotides are TGTGCCAGCAGTTCGACCCAGTACAATGAGCAGTTCTTC. This sequence encodes CASSSTQYNEQFF. The chain has TRBV12-3 or TRBV12-4 and TRBJ2-1; D gene uncertain. This CDR3 is 13 amino acids long. Trimming left V 4 bases short and J 4 bases short, with 8 bases between.

This clonotype was recorded a few times. CDR3 in DNA: TGTGCCAGCAGTTATGAGGGACGGTACAATGAGCAGTTCTTC. This codes for CASSYEGRYNEQFF. The rearrangement links TRBV12-3 or TRBV12-4 to TRBJ2-1; D could derive from TRBD1 or TRBD2 (5 bases each). The germline V and J ends were trimmed by 4 bases and 4 bases, with 11 bases remaining between them. The CDR3 consists of 14 residues.

The chain couples TRBV20-1 to TRBJ2-5; 8 bases are shared with TRBD2. Germline CDR1 reads DFQATT; CDR2 reads SNEGSKA (reference sequence). The CDR3 contains 16 residues. J was trimmed by 2 bases and V by 6 bases; bases with no gene match: 14. CDR3 amino acids: CSANQDPGGWQETQYF. Here the CDR3 DNA reads TGCAGTGCCAATCAAGACCCGGGGGGGTGGCAAGAGACCCAGTACTTC.

The V gene is TRBV15, the J gene TRBJ2-5, with 9 bases identical to TRBD2. Germline V gene sequence: CDR1 LNHNV, CDR2 YYDKDF (reference sequence). Unmatched junction bases numbered 12, after V lost 6 bases and J lost 7 bases. The CDR3 is 15 amino acids. CDR3 sequence reads: CATRRLGTSYMTQYF. In nucleotides, the CDR3 is TGTGCCACCAGAAGACTCGGGACTAGCTATATGACCCAGTACTTC.